The clone carrying this T cell receptor beta chain occurred once. This table comes from immunoSEQ multiplex PCR, and its TCRdb copy is limited to in-frame clones, with some not included. The sample records 120,000 or so clones, approximately 83% being singletons. The data derive from a study of blood T cell repertoires in COVID-19. Germline CDR1 is SGHRS and CDR2 is YFSETQ. V was clipped by 2 bases and J by 3 bases; unmatched bases: 4. CDR3 length equals 15 residues. Sequencing used peripheral blood. The J gene is TRBJ1-4, the V gene TRBV5-1, with 7 positions matching TRBD1. This TCR came from a man in his 60s with acute or convalescent COVID-19. The CDR3 DNA reads TGCGCCAGCAGCTTTCGGGGGACAGCTAATGAAAAACTGTTTTTT. Translating gives CASSFRGTANEKLFF.